The 16 T cell receptor beta chains below come from one sample, sequenced in a study of blood T cells in healthy people across ages. The use of a sample-barcoded 5' primer and a J-beta primer mix characterized a second PCR of roughly 6 to 12 cycles. TCRdb reanalysed the 5' RACE reads using MiXCR and keeps one entry per CDR3 protein. The profile shows 1.5 million to 1.9 million distinct CDR3 sequences, 35% to 45% of them singletons. Sequencing used blood. These receptors were obtained from a woman aged 18-29 years in good health.

This chain connects TRBV12-3 or TRBV12-4 to TRBJ2-3; either TRBD1 or TRBD2 may supply D (5 bases each). The CDR3 consists of 15 residues. V lost 2 bases and J 4 bases, leaving 13 bases between the germline ends. CDR3 loop: CASSLSDGAPDTQYF. The DNA of the CDR3 is TGTGCCAGCAGTTTAAGTGACGGGGCCCCAGATACGCAGTATTTT.

This chain connects TRBV6-5 to TRBJ2-2; D is possibly TRBD2 (5 bases). V lost 5 bases and J lost 6, with 13 bases in between. The CDR3 is 14 amino acids. CDR1 is MNHEY, CDR2 SVGAGI, per germline. The CDR3 protein is CASSPPGIPGELFF. CDR3 coding DNA: TGTGCCAGCAGTCCCCCGGGAATCCCCGGGGAGCTGTTTTTT.

The V and J genes are TRBV4-3 and TRBJ1-1; maybe TRBD1 (6 bases). Trimming took off 1 base at V and 10 bases at J, with 19 bases between the two ends. Germline V CDR1 and CDR2: LGHNA, YSLEER. CDR3 length equals 15 residues. CDR3 DNA: TGCGCCAGCAGCCAAGGGGCACAGGGTGTTGGGCGAGCTTTCTTT. This encodes CASSQGAQGVGRAFF.

V usage is TRBV30 and J usage is TRBJ1-2; 10 bases agree with TRBD1. Unmatched junction bases numbered 6, after V lost 1 base and J lost 7 bases. This CDR3 comprises 14 residues. Germline V CDR1 and CDR2: GTSNPN, SVGIG (reference sequence). This chain's CDR3 is CAWSAGTGDAGYTF. CDR3 nucleotide sequence: TGTGCCTGGAGTGCCGGGACAGGGGATGCTGGCTACACCTTC.

The chain links TRBV7-3 to TRBJ2-1; 7 bases map to TRBD1. This CDR3 spans 15 amino acids. Germline V gives CDR1 SGHTA, CDR2 FQGTGA. The J segment lost 6 bases and the V segment lost 3 bases, leaving 8 bases of the junction unmatched. The CDR3 loop reads CASSFDRASFNEQFF. CDR3 in DNA: TGTGCCAGCAGCTTTGACAGGGCTTCATTCAATGAGCAGTTCTTC.

The sample holds many counts of this clonotype. The chain carries TRBV27 and TRBJ2-1; perhaps TRBD2 as D (6 bases). The CDR3 covers 14 residues. Germline V lookup: CDR1 MNHEY, CDR2 SMNVEV (reference sequence). V was clipped by 6 bases and J by 4 bases, with 13 bases between them. The CDR3 here is CASSLGGEYNEQFF. In DNA, the CDR3 is TGTGCCAGCAGCCTGGGGGGAGAATACAATGAGCAGTTCTTC.

Only a few counts were recorded for this clonotype. The chain combines TRBV12-3 or TRBV12-4 with TRBJ2-7, with no clear D. Between the trimmed V and J ends, which lost 7 bases and 0 bases, there was a span of 10 bases. The CDR3 spans 13 residues. DNA for the CDR3: TGTGCCAGCAAGCCACAAGACTCCTACGAGCAGTACTTC. Its protein is CASKPQDSYEQYF.

The chain links TRBV12-3 or TRBV12-4 to TRBJ2-7; 11 bases are shared with TRBD2. The CDR3 loop spans 19 amino acids. V shed 1 base and J 2 bases; nucleotides not matched to a gene: 13. CDR3 sequence: CASSLVPLGLAGGTYEQYF. Written as DNA, the CDR3 is TGTGCCAGCAGTTTAGTCCCGCTAGGTCTAGCGGGGGGTACCTACGAGCAGTACTTC.

The chain uses TRBV7-9 and TRBJ2-7, with 7 bases lining up with TRBD1. From germline, CDR1 is SEHNR and CDR2 FQNEAQ (reference sequence). With 4 bases clipped from V and 3 bases from J, the junction kept 6 bases outside the gene matches. The CDR3 extends over 14 amino acids. DNA for the CDR3: TGTGCCAGCAGCTCTCGGGACAGATACTACGAGCAGTACTTC. It is translated as CASSSRDRYYEQYF.

The rearrangement uses TRBV29-1 and TRBJ1-2; 7 bases fit TRBD1. Germline trimming cut 6 bases from V and 12 bases from J; bases unmatched to any gene: 13. Germline V gene data show CDR1 as SQVTM and CDR2 as ANQGSEA. The CDR3 runs to 12 residues. Here the CDR3 reads CSVGQGDYCHTF. CDR3 DNA sequence: TGCAGCGTGGGGCAGGGGGACTATTGCCACACCTTC.

V usage is TRBV10-3 and J usage is TRBJ2-7; tentative D call: TRBD2 (5 bases). The CDR3 contains 13 residues. CDR1 ENHRY and CDR2 SYGVKD come from the germline V gene. The V and J ends lost 4 bases and 0 bases respectively, with 7 bases between them. CDR3 sequence reads: CAISGGISYEQYF. As DNA, the CDR3 is TGTGCCATCAGTGGAGGGATCTCCTACGAGCAGTACTTC.

A few counts support this clonotype. V usage is TRBV29-1 and J usage is TRBJ2-7; D remains unclear. V gave up 1 base and J gave up 6 bases, with 7 bases separating them. The CDR3 has 11 amino acids. Germline V gene sequence: CDR1 SQVTM, CDR2 ANQGSEA. The CDR3 DNA is TGCAGCGTTGAAGGCCCTAGCGAGCAGTACTTC. Translation: CSVEGPSEQYF.

This clonotype has only one observation. An end of the junction does not agree with germline; a read error may underlie this. The gene calls are TRBV7-2 and TRBJ2-5, with D perhaps TRBD1 (5 bases). Germline-derived CDR1 and CDR2 are SGHTA and FQGNSA. CDR3 length equals 13 residues. CDR3 bases: TGTGCCGGCAGCCCGACAGTGCAAGAGACCCAGTACTTC. Its translation is CAGSPTVQETQYF.

The gene calls are TRBV7-9 and TRBJ2-2; D may be TRBD2 (6 bases). CDR1 SEHNR and CDR2 FQNEAQ come from the germline V gene (reference sequence). Trimming pared 5 bases from V and 5 bases from J, leaving 18 bases between. The CDR3 runs 16 residues. CDR3 loop: CASSRGTSLGTGELFF. The CDR3 DNA reads TGTGCCAGCAGCCGCGGGACTTCCCTCGGTACCGGGGAGCTGTTTTTT.

This clonotype was observed a handful of times. The chain carries TRBV18 and TRBJ2-1; D perhaps matches TRBD2 (5 bases). V was trimmed by 3 bases and J by 0 bases, leaving 12 bases between them. Germline assignment: CDR1 KGHSH and CDR2 LQKENI. CDR3 length: 16 residues. In nucleotides, the CDR3 is TGTGCCAGCTCACCGAGGACTGGGAGCTCCTACAATGAGCAGTTCTTC. As protein: CASSPRTGSSYNEQFF.

The chain's CDR3 is CASSPAGQNFYGYTF. The DNA for the CDR3 is TGTGCCAGCAGCCCTGCGGGACAGAACTTCTATGGCTACACCTTC. The chain uses TRBV7-2 and TRBJ1-2; TRBD1 matches 7 bases. The CDR3 runs to 15 residues. Germline-derived CDR1 and CDR2 are SGHTA and FQGNSA. Germline trimming cut 5 bases from V and 4 bases from J; bases unmatched to any gene: 10.